A selection of T cell receptor beta chains follows, all from one sample in a study of OX40 agonist ivuxolimab in advanced cancers. Produced via immunoSEQ multiplex PCR; TCRdb's table is partial and in-frame only. The data show 65,000 to 95,000 clones, over 75% seen once. Here the sequenced sample was CD4+ or CD8+ T cells sorted from blood, taken in a trial of the OX40 agonist ivuxolimab. The receptors come from an adult with an advanced solid tumor such as melanoma, head and neck, liver or kidney cancer. The CDR3 runs from the conserved cysteine through the conserved F or W. Fields, in order: clone size, V gene, D gene, J gene, CDR3 DNA, CDR3 protein. D genes are given only for firm matches. Clone size is shown for a subset of rows, as once, few, many or a class of expanded clone.

abundance: NA; v_gene: TRBV9; d_gene: TRBD2; j_gene: TRBJ2-1; CDR3nt: TGTGCCAGCAGCGGGCCTAGTTTAGCGGGCAATGAGCAGTTCTTC; CDR3aa: CASSGPSLAGNEQFF
abundance: NA; v_gene: TRBV28; d_gene: NA; j_gene: TRBJ2-7; CDR3nt: TGTGCCAGCAGCCGAAGGGGGACACCTTCCTACGAGCAGTACTTC; CDR3aa: CASSRRGTPSYEQYF
abundance: NA; v_gene: TRBV5-1; d_gene: TRBD2; j_gene: TRBJ2-2; CDR3nt: TGCGCCAGCAGCTTGGACCCAGCGGGATCGAACACCGGGGAGCTGTTTTTT; CDR3aa: CASSLDPAGSNTGELFF
abundance: NA; v_gene: TRBV6-1; d_gene: NA; j_gene: TRBJ2-7; CDR3nt: TGTGCCAGCGCTGAGACCTACGAGCAGTACTTC; CDR3aa: CASAETYEQYF
abundance: NA; v_gene: TRBV5-4; d_gene: TRBD2; j_gene: TRBJ2-2; CDR3nt: TGTGCCAGCAGCTCGGGACTAGCCGGCGGGGAGCTGTTTTTT; CDR3aa: CASSSGLAGGELFF
abundance: NA; v_gene: TRBV9; d_gene: NA; j_gene: TRBJ1-1; CDR3nt: TGTGCCAGCAGCGTAGGTGTAGGGATGAACACTGAAGCTTTCTTT; CDR3aa: CASSVGVGMNTEAFF
abundance: NA; v_gene: TRBV29-1; d_gene: NA; j_gene: TRBJ2-7; CDR3nt: TGCAGCGTTGAATCAGGGGGGTCCTACGAGCAGTACTTC; CDR3aa: CSVESGGSYEQYF
abundance: NA; v_gene: TRBV5-4; d_gene: TRBD1; j_gene: TRBJ1-5; CDR3nt: TGTGCCAGCAGTCCTGGGACAGGCCTGAATCAGCCCCAGCATTTT; CDR3aa: CASSPGTGLNQPQHF
abundance: NA; v_gene: TRBV28; d_gene: NA; j_gene: TRBJ1-3; CDR3nt: TGTGCCAGCAGTTTATTGGGGACGGGCGTTATCTCTGGAAACACCATATATTTT; CDR3aa: CASSLLGTGVISGNTIYF
abundance: once; v_gene: TRBV29-1; d_gene: TRBD1; j_gene: TRBJ1-2; CDR3nt: TGCAGCGTTGGGGGACAGGTTTATGGCTACACCTTC; CDR3aa: CSVGGQVYGYTF
abundance: once; v_gene: TRBV6-5; d_gene: NA; j_gene: TRBJ2-3; CDR3nt: TGTGCCAGCGGAGAGGGGGACCCACGCACAGATACGCAGTATTTT; CDR3aa: CASGEGDPRTDTQYF
abundance: NA; v_gene: TRBV7-6; d_gene: TRBD2; j_gene: TRBJ2-2; CDR3nt: TGTGCCAGCAGCTCGACTCGACTAGCGGGAGTACTTACGGGCGGGGAGCTGTTTTTT; CDR3aa: CASSSTRLAGVLTGGELFF
abundance: NA; v_gene: TRBV27; d_gene: TRBD2; j_gene: TRBJ2-7; CDR3nt: TGTGCCAGCAGTTTAATCGCTAGCGGGAGACACGAGCAGTACTTC; CDR3aa: CASSLIASGRHEQYF
abundance: NA; v_gene: TRBV30; d_gene: NA; j_gene: TRBJ2-6; CDR3nt: TGTGCCTTGTCGGAGTCTGGGGCCAACGTCCTGACTTTC; CDR3aa: CALSESGANVLTF
abundance: NA; v_gene: TRBV28; d_gene: NA; j_gene: TRBJ1-2; CDR3nt: TGTGCCAGCAGTCCATATCTAGGGTTGAGTGGCTACACCTTC; CDR3aa: CASSPYLGLSGYTF
abundance: NA; v_gene: TRBV19; d_gene: NA; j_gene: TRBJ1-5; CDR3nt: TGTGCCAGTAGTATAGTCGGAGGGAATCAGCCCCAGCATTTT; CDR3aa: CASSIVGGNQPQHF
abundance: NA; v_gene: TRBV5-8; d_gene: TRBD2; j_gene: TRBJ2-1; CDR3nt: TGTGCCAGCAGGACTAGCGGGAGCCACAATGAGCAGTTCTTC; CDR3aa: CASRTSGSHNEQFF
abundance: NA; v_gene: TRBV6-6; d_gene: NA; j_gene: TRBJ2-3; CDR3nt: TGTGCCAGCAGGCCACCGGGCGAGGTTAGCACAGATACGCAGTATTTT; CDR3aa: CASRPPGEVSTDTQYF
abundance: NA; v_gene: TRBV7-9; d_gene: NA; j_gene: TRBJ2-3; CDR3nt: TGTGCCTTGGGAGATACGCAGTATTTT; CDR3aa: CALGDTQYF
abundance: NA; v_gene: TRBV5-1; d_gene: NA; j_gene: TRBJ2-3; CDR3nt: TGCGCCAGCAGCTTGGCACTGGGTGGCACAGATACGCAGTATTTT; CDR3aa: CASSLALGGTDTQYF